This T cell receptor (beta chain) was profiled in a study of T cell responses to AZD1222 COVID-19 vaccine. Turning to the study itself: The study pooled second doses at about 4 or about 12 weeks.

Here immunoSEQ multiplex PCR was the method, and the copy in TCRdb shows in-frame clones only, minus some. The table lists 150,000 to 200,000 clones, less than 95% of them singletons. Germline V gene lookup returns CDR1 SGHTA and CDR2 FQGNSA. The V end was cut by 5 bases, the J end by 5 bases, with 13 bases between. There are 14 residues in the CDR3. With respect to this clone: Its matching antigen is unknown.

Regarding the study as a whole: Elevations in Spike-specific TCR breadth and depth followed administration of two AZD1222 doses. Clonal diversity may have been underestimated in mostly white British donors.

The rearrangement links TRBV7-2 to TRBJ1-5; no reliable D call. The sequence derives from an adult in good health. The sequenced sample was peripheral blood, obtained on day 0 of AZD1222 vaccination. For the CDR3, the DNA is TGTGCCAGCAGCCATGAGGGCTGGGATCAGCCCCAGCATTTT. Its protein is CASSHEGWDQPQHF. Combining the CDR3 with reference TRBV7-2 and TRBJ1-5 gives the whole variable domain GAGVSQSPSNKVTEKGKDVELRCDPISGHTALYWYRQSLGQGLEFLIYFQGNSAPDKSGLPSDRFSAERTGGSVSTLTIQRTQQEDSAVYLCASSHEGWDQPQHFGDGTRLSIL.